These 15 T cell receptor beta chains were sequenced from one sample in a study of T-cell memory formation after mild COVID-19 (dated by TCRdb to about 2021). Libraries were prepared through 5' RACE. The sample was run on an Illumina NovaSeq 6000. Through fastp at Q25 and MiXCR, TCRdb rebuilt clones from the public reads, retaining in-frame beta chains. Each entry is one CDR3 protein sequence, shown with its most common DNA and genes. This sample comprises under 650,000 distinct CDR3 sequences, 18% of them detected only once. The ten most abundant clones make up about 11% of the sample. Input material: PBMCs or a T cell subset sorted from them (not recorded which). Receptor source: an adult woman who had mild COVID-19 (a few samples of this study predate the infection). The sample titles of this study are shuffled in the database, so cell type and time point are left out; the donor was told from shared clones.

A few counts support this clonotype. The V call is TRBV4-1, the J call TRBJ2-1; 9 bases match TRBD2. With V trimmed by 1 base and J by 8 bases, 12 bases remained unmatched. The germline V gene has CDR1 MGHRA and CDR2 YSYEKL. The CDR3 is 17 amino acids. The CDR3 region has the DNA TGCGCCAGCAGCCAAGCCTCATCCGCGGGGGGGCAAGATGAGCAGTTCTTC. This codes for CASSQASSAGGQDEQFF.

The CDR3 reads CASSQDYASGSSSYNEQFF. CDR3 sequence (DNA): TGTGCCAGCAGCCAAGATTATGCTAGCGGGAGTTCCTCCTACAATGAGCAGTTCTTC. V usage is TRBV3-1 and J usage is TRBJ2-1, with 10 bases that match TRBD2. V dropped 0 bases and J dropped 0; count of bases not matched to a gene: 8. From germline, CDR1 is LGHDT and CDR2 YNNKEL (reference sequence). The CDR3 consists of 19 residues.

V usage is TRBV5-5 and J usage is TRBJ2-1, with TRBD1 as a possible D gene (5 bases). CDR1 is SGHKS, CDR2 YYEKEE, per germline (reference sequence). V lost 3 bases to trimming and J lost 7 bases, with 20 bases between them. This CDR3 comprises 16 residues. CDR3 protein: CASSSSVATRTNEQFF. The DNA for the CDR3 is TGTGCCAGCAGCTCCTCGGTGGCCACGAGGACAAATGAGCAGTTCTTC.

The chain joins TRBV7-8 to TRBJ1-2; possibly TRBD1 for D (6 bases). CDR3 length equals 14 residues. In germline, CDR1 is SGHVS, CDR2 FQNEAQ. Trimming stripped 4 bases from V and 4 bases from J, with 13 bases between. The CDR3, as DNA: TGTGCCAGCAGCTCGCAGACAGGTTCCTATGGCTACACCTTC. Encoded protein: CASSSQTGSYGYTF.

The chain has TRBV6-5 and TRBJ2-6; D unclear. The ends were cut back, 6 bases at V and 2 bases at J, with 14 bases in the middle. Per germline, CDR1 MNHEY and CDR2 SVGAGI. CDR3 size: 16 residues. The DNA of the CDR3 is TGTGCCAGCAGGGTACGAGGTTCCCCTGGGGCCAACGTCCTGACTTTC. The encoded protein is CASRVRGSPGANVLTF.

The rearrangement joins TRBV6-5 to TRBJ1-2; D is uncertain. This CDR3 comprises 14 residues. In germline, CDR1 is MNHEY, CDR2 SVGAGI. V lost 2 bases and J 4 bases, leaving 11 bases between the germline ends. CDR3 region: CASSYLTQPYGYTF. DNA of the CDR3: TGTGCCAGCAGTTACCTGACTCAACCCTATGGCTACACCTTC.

The V gene is TRBV10-3, the J gene TRBJ2-4, with 10 bases matching TRBD1. CDR1 ENHRY and CDR2 SYGVKD come from the germline V gene. This CDR3 is built from 14 residues. V shed 10 bases, J shed 7 bases, and the junction held 10 bases outside the gene matches. The CDR3 bases are TGTGCCACCCTTGAGCCGGGACAGGGGAACATTCAGTACTTC. This codes for CATLEPGQGNIQYF.

The chain combines TRBV5-4 with TRBJ2-3, with 10 bases fitting TRBD2. Looked up from germline, CDR1 is SGHNT and CDR2 is YYREEE (reference sequence). The CDR3 totals 16 residues. The ends lost 3 bases at V and 7 bases at J; junction bases unmatched: 11. This CDR3 reads CASSSVMSGGANTQYF. The DNA for the CDR3 is TGTGCCAGCAGCTCGGTCATGAGCGGGGGGGCGAATACGCAGTATTTT.

V gene TRBV7-9 combines with J gene TRBJ1-4; D gene ambiguous. The length of the CDR3 is 14 residues. The V and J ends lost 4 bases and 5 bases respectively, with 11 bases between them. The germline gives CDR1 SEHNR, CDR2 FQNEAQ (reference sequence). The CDR3 coding sequence is TGTGCCAGCAGCTCCCTTGGGAGAAATGAAAAACTGTTTTTT. Amino acids: CASSSLGRNEKLFF.

The chain joins TRBV7-2 to TRBJ2-2, with TRBD2 identical over 14 bases. The CDR3 loop spans 16 amino acids. J gave up 6 bases and V 5 bases, and 5 bases lay outside the gene matches. Looked up from germline, CDR1 is SGHTA and CDR2 is FQGNSA. CDR3 amino acids: CASSPPGLAGAGELFF. The CDR3 DNA follows: TGTGCCAGCAGCCCGCCGGGACTAGCGGGAGCCGGGGAGCTGTTTTTT.

This clonotype was found a few times. V usage is TRBV6-2 or TRBV6-3 and J usage is TRBJ1-2; a possible D gene is TRBD1 (6 bases). This CDR3 comprises 12 residues. Trimming removed 2 bases at V and 11 bases at J, with 12 bases between. Germline V gives CDR1 MNHEY, CDR2 SVGEGT. As DNA, the CDR3 is TGTGCCAGCAGTTACCACCCAGGGGCGTACACCTTC. This encodes CASSYHPGAYTF.

The CDR3 nucleotides read TGTGCCAGCAGCTCAGTTGGAAGGCCCTCCTACAATGAGCAGTTCTTC. Protein sequence: CASSSVGRPSYNEQFF. The chain carries TRBV7-2 and TRBJ2-1; the D is unclear. Trimming removed 4 bases from V and 0 bases from J, with 13 bases in between. Looked up from germline, CDR1 is SGHTA and CDR2 is FQGNSA. This CDR3 is built from 16 residues.

The chain couples TRBV18 to TRBJ2-2, with 8 bases that match TRBD2. This CDR3 region has 16 residues. V lost 1 base and J lost 0; bases outside the gene matches: 1. The germline V gene has CDR1 KGHSH and CDR2 LQKENI. CDR3 DNA sequence: TGTGCCAGCTCACCACAACTAGCGGCGAACACCGGGGAGCTGTTTTTT. Its translation is CASSPQLAANTGELFF.

This clonotype has more than one count but fewer than ten. This chain connects TRBV6-5 to TRBJ1-2, with D possibly being TRBD1 (5 bases). The CDR3 totals 15 residues. Germline V gene sequence: CDR1 MNHEY, CDR2 SVGAGI. The V end was cut by 0 bases, the J end by 5 bases, with 13 bases between. CDR3 sequence (DNA): TGTGCCAGCAGTTACTCGTCCGTAGGGGCGTATGGCTACACCTTC. It specifies CASSYSSVGAYGYTF.

This clonotype has a handful of counts. J is TRBJ2-6 and V is TRBV6-2 or TRBV6-3; D is undetermined. This CDR3 has 17 amino acids. Germline loops: CDR1 MNHEY, CDR2 SVGEGT. Trimming stripped 1 base from V and 1 base from J, with 11 bases between. CDR3 amino acids: CASSYFPAESGANVLTF. The DNA for the CDR3 is TGTGCCAGCAGTTACTTCCCTGCGGAGTCTGGGGCCAACGTCCTGACTTTC.